These 20 T cell receptor beta chains share one sample of origin, sequenced in a study of beta chain features in type 1 diabetes. Expressed TCRB transcripts were sequenced after all isolated RNA was converted to cDNA. Generated by immunoSEQ multiplex PCR, the TCRdb table keeps only in-frame clones and is missing some. Counted here are about 400,000 clones, around an eighth occurring once; the ten biggest clones make up more than 0.015%. Sequenced input: naive CD4+ T cells from blood. Source of these receptors: a man aged 18 to 29 in good health.

J is TRBJ1-4 and V is TRBV18, with 7 bases fitting TRBD1. CDR3 size: 15 residues. Germline-derived CDR1 and CDR2 are KGHSH and LQKENI. The ends lost 3 bases at V and 4 bases at J; junction bases unmatched: 5. The CDR3 DNA is TGTGCCAGCTCACCTAAAGACAGGGATAATGAAAAACTGTTTTTT. This gives the protein CASSPKDRDNEKLFF.

The sample holds a few counts of this clone. The gene calls are TRBV4-1 and TRBJ1-5; D gene ambiguous. CDR1 MGHRA and CDR2 YSYEKL come from the germline V gene. Trimming pared 6 bases from V and 9 bases from J, leaving 18 bases between. CDR3 length equals 14 residues. CDR3 residues: CASSPFGTFGPQHF. The CDR3 DNA reads as TGCGCCAGCAGTCCATTTGGTACCTTCGGGCCCCAGCATTTT.

This clone was picked up a small number of times. CDR3 in DNA: TGTGCCAGCTCTGCCGTGGGGGGGAACGAGCAGTACTTC. Amino acid sequence: CASSAVGGNEQYF. The chain employs TRBV18 and TRBJ2-7; 7 nucleotides align to TRBD2. The V gene's germline CDR1 is KGHSH and CDR2 LQKENI. The V and J ends lost 6 bases and 5 bases, in that order; junction bases with no gene match: 7. The CDR3 is 13 amino acids.

This clone was detected a few times. The chain couples TRBV5-6 to TRBJ1-2; D gene ambiguous. V was pared by 4 bases and J by 4 bases, with 11 bases between. CDR1 is SGHDT and CDR2 is YYEEEE in the germline V gene. The CDR3 spans 13 residues. CDR3: CASSPDGVYGYTF. CDR3 coding DNA: TGTGCCAGCAGCCCGGACGGGGTCTATGGCTACACCTTC.

In this sample, this clone turned up a few times. The chain uses TRBV4-3 and TRBJ2-6, with D possibly being TRBD1 (5 bases). Trimming cost V 4 bases and J 0 bases, with 10 bases left between them. CDR3 length: 16 residues. Germline loops: CDR1 LGHNA, CDR2 YSLEER. The CDR3 DNA reads as TGCGCCAGCAGCCTCAGGGCCTTCTCTGGGGCCAACGTCCTGACTTTC. Translation gives CASSLRAFSGANVLTF.

The chain joins TRBV6-5 to TRBJ2-5, with 10 bases identical to TRBD2. The CDR3 loop spans 14 amino acids. The V gene end was trimmed by 7 bases and the J gene end by 4 bases; junction bases not matched to a gene: 6. The V gene's germline CDR1 is MNHEY and CDR2 SVGAGI. The CDR3 DNA is TGTGCCAGCACCAGAGCGGGGGGGGTAGAGACCCAGTACTTC. Its protein is CASTRAGGVETQYF.

This clone appeared a few times. V is TRBV27 and J is TRBJ1-2; TRBD1 matches at 12 bases. The CDR3 runs to 17 residues. CDR1 MNHEY and CDR2 SMNVEV come from the germline V gene (reference sequence). J gave up 4 bases and V 5 bases, and 11 bases lay outside the gene matches. CDR3 loop: CASSIQPGQGAGYGYTF. CDR3 in DNA: TGTGCCAGCAGTATACAACCGGGACAGGGGGCCGGCTATGGCTACACCTTC.

This clone was seen a few times. The chain uses TRBV28 and TRBJ1-2; maybe TRBD1 (5 bases). The CDR3 runs 13 residues. Germline V gene data show CDR1 as MDHEN and CDR2 as SYDVKM. V lost 3 bases, J lost 4 bases, and 9 bases lay in between. CDR3 nucleotide sequence: TGTGCCAGCAGTTTTGGGGCAGGCTATGGCTACACCTTC. This gives the protein CASSFGAGYGYTF.

V gene TRBV7-2 combines with J gene TRBJ2-7, with 13 bases fitting TRBD2. The CDR3 loop spans 16 amino acids. The germline gives CDR1 SGHTA, CDR2 FQGNSA. The junction had 9 bases not matched to a gene; V was cut back by 5 bases and J by 5 bases. The DNA for the CDR3 is TGTGCCAGCAGCCTGACTGGACTAGCGGGAGTGAACGAGCAGTACTTC. As protein: CASSLTGLAGVNEQYF. The variable domain in full, with the rest retrieved from reference TRBV7-2 and TRBJ2-7, is GAGVSQSPSNKVTEKGKDVELRCDPISGHTALYWYRQSLGQGLEFLIYFQGNSAPDKSGLPSDRFSAERTGGSVSTLTIQRTQQEDSAVYLCASSLTGLAGVNEQYFGPGTRLTVT.

This chain connects TRBV9 to TRBJ1-4; possibly TRBD1 for D (5 bases). There are 15 residues in the CDR3. V was pared by 0 bases and J by 7 bases, with 13 bases between. The germline gives CDR1 SGDLS, CDR2 YYNGEE. The CDR3 nucleotides are TGTGCCAGCAGCGTAGGCGGCAGGGTTGGTGAAAAACTGTTTTTT. Its protein product is CASSVGGRVGEKLFF.

The chain employs TRBV6-6 and TRBJ2-7; weak D call: TRBD1 (6 bases). The V gene lost 5 bases and the J gene lost 1 base, with 9 bases spanning the gap. The CDR3 has 13 amino acids. The germline gives CDR1 MNHNY, CDR2 SVGAGI (reference sequence). CDR3 in DNA: TGTGCCAGCAGTCCTCAGGGGTCCTACGAGCAGTACTTC. Translated: CASSPQGSYEQYF.

This clone was detected only a few times. CDR3 amino acids: CSVTYRGLYNEQFF. CDR3 DNA sequence: TGCAGCGTTACCTACAGGGGGCTATACAATGAGCAGTTCTTC. The V gene is TRBV29-1, the J gene TRBJ2-1, with 9 positions matching TRBD1. CDR1 and CDR2 from the germline V gene are SQVTM and ANQGSEA. The V gene end was trimmed by 5 bases and the J gene end by 4 bases; junction bases not matched to a gene: 6. The CDR3 runs 14 residues.

The table lists this clone with a few counts. The rearrangement links TRBV30 to TRBJ2-3; 8 nucleotides align to TRBD1. The CDR3 extends over 15 amino acids. Per germline, CDR1 GTSNPN and CDR2 SVGIG (reference sequence). V was clipped by 4 bases and J by 4 bases; unmatched bases: 10. CDR3 in amino acids: CAWTPGQGSPDTQYF. In DNA, the CDR3 is TGTGCCTGGACCCCTGGACAGGGCTCCCCAGATACGCAGTATTTT.

This clone was seen a handful of times. V is TRBV7-6 and J is TRBJ2-7, with TRBD1 matching 8 bases. V trimming: 5 bases; J trimming: 8 bases; junction bases outside the gene matches: 8. Germline V gene lookup returns CDR1 SGHVS and CDR2 FNYEAQ. This CDR3 has 13 residues. In nucleotides, the CDR3 is TGTGCCAGCAGCGCCGGACAGGGAGCTCAGCAGTACTTC. This encodes CASSAGQGAQQYF. The full variable domain, rest sourced from reference TRBV7-6 and TRBJ2-7, is GAGVSQSPRYKVTKRGQDVALRCDPISGHVSLYWYRQALGQGPEFLTYFNYEAQQDKSGLPNDRFSAERPEGSISTLTIQRTEQRDSAMYRCASSAGQGAQQYFGPGTRLTVT.

The chain has TRBV30 and TRBJ1-1; 7 bases align to TRBD1. The CDR3 spans 13 residues. Trimming at V came to 5 bases and at J to 4 bases, leaving 7 bases not matched to a gene. CDR1 GTSNPN and CDR2 SVGIG come from the germline V gene (reference sequence). CDR3 in DNA: TGTGCCTGGTCTACAGGGGTTTCCACTGAAGCTTTCTTT. This gives the protein CAWSTGVSTEAFF. Full variable domain (missing parts from reference TRBV30 and TRBJ1-1): SQTIHQWPATLVQPVGSPLSLECTVEGTSNPNLYWYRQAAGRGLQLLFYSVGIGQISSEVPQNLSASRPQDRQFILSSKKLLLSDSGFYLCAWSTGVSTEAFFGQGTRLTVV.

V usage is TRBV7-2 and J usage is TRBJ2-4; D call uncertain. The CDR3 runs to 12 residues. Germline V lookup: CDR1 SGHTA, CDR2 FQGNSA. V lost 5 bases, J lost 8 bases, and 10 bases lay in between. CDR3 DNA sequence: TGTGCCAGCAGCCGCAACCGGGACATTCAGTACTTC. Its translation is CASSRNRDIQYF. Combining the CDR3 with reference TRBV7-2 and TRBJ2-4 gives the whole variable domain GAGVSQSPSNKVTEKGKDVELRCDPISGHTALYWYRQSLGQGLEFLIYFQGNSAPDKSGLPSDRFSAERTGGSVSTLTIQRTQQEDSAVYLCASSRNRDIQYFGAGTRLSVL.

A few counts support this clone. This rearrangement joins TRBV5-6 to TRBJ2-5; 11 nucleotides align to TRBD2. Trimming removed 7 bases from V and 3 bases from J; junction bases left unmatched: 5. Germline V gene data show CDR1 as SGHDT and CDR2 as YYEEEE. The CDR3 has 14 amino acids. The chain's CDR3 is CASRQTSGEETQYF. The CDR3 DNA reads TGTGCCAGCCGGCAGACTAGCGGGGAAGAGACCCAGTACTTC.

The chain is built from TRBV29-1 and TRBJ2-7; no firm D call. The V gene's germline CDR1 is SQVTM and CDR2 ANQGSEA. The V and J ends lost 5 bases and 9 bases respectively, with 14 bases between them. The CDR3 extends over 11 amino acids. CDR3 coding DNA: TGCAGCGTTCCAAGAGGAACGGGGCAGTACTTC. Protein product: CSVPRGTGQYF.

V gene TRBV7-2 combines with J gene TRBJ2-2, with D perhaps TRBD1 (6 bases). The V gene's germline CDR1 is SGHTA and CDR2 FQGNSA. The CDR3 is made up of 15 amino acids. Deletions cut 3 bases from V and 1 base from J, with 9 bases between. The CDR3 here is CASSFRGGNTGELFF. The CDR3 region has the DNA TGTGCCAGCAGCTTCAGAGGGGGGAACACCGGGGAGCTGTTTTTT.

This chain connects TRBV7-3 to TRBJ2-7, with 7 positions matching TRBD1. The CDR3 is 14 amino acids. V gave up 6 bases and J gave up 7 bases; unmatched junction bases: 12. CDR1 and CDR2 (germline): SGHTA, FQGTGA. In DNA, the CDR3 is TGTGCCAGCAGTCAGGGTGCGCCAGGGGGAGAGCAGTACTTC. As protein: CASSQGAPGGEQYF.